This T cell receptor beta chain was identified during a study of T cell responses to AZD1222 COVID-19 vaccine. Here immunoSEQ multiplex PCR was the method, and the copy in TCRdb shows in-frame clones only, minus some. The sample records tens of thousands of clones, almost 90% being singletons. The CDR3 contains 15 residues. V lost 5 bases and J lost 4; bases outside the gene matches: 5. CDR1 and CDR2 from the germline V gene are KGHDR and SFDVKD. Whether given at about 4 or about 12 weeks, second doses were pooled. The receptor comes from an adult who received the AZD1222 COVID-19 vaccine. Specimen: peripheral blood, collected 28 days after the second AZD1222 dose. This chain links TRBV24-1 with TRBJ2-1; 9 nucleotides agree with TRBD2. CDR3 nucleotides: TGTGCCACCAGTGGGTCTAGCGGGGTTTACAATGAGCAGTTCTTC. Translated: CATSGSSGVYNEQFF.